Listed below are T cell receptor beta chains from one sample, sequenced in a study of T cells after somatic rescue of genetic block. This table comes from immunoSEQ multiplex PCR, and its TCRdb copy is limited to in-frame clones, with some not included. This repertoire shows 55,000 to 70,000 clones, 85% to 95% found once; its top ten account for around 3%. The sequenced sample was peripheral blood mononuclear cells (PBMCs). These receptor sequences come from a man aged 40-49 years. Each CDR3 is given with its conserved first and last residue. D genes are given only for firm matches. The size field is filled for only some rows; it gives once, few, many or a size class.

J gene | clone size | D gene | V gene | CDR3 DNA | CDR3 protein
TRBJ2-5 | NA | TRBD2 | TRBV5-3 | TGTGCCAGAAGCTTGGACAGGGCGGGAGGTATCCAAGAGACCCAGTACTTC | CARSLDRAGGIQETQYF
TRBJ2-1 | NA | NA | TRBV27 | TGTGCCAGCAGTTTTTCAGACTTACGTAATGAGCAGTTCTTC | CASSFSDLRNEQFF
TRBJ2-3 | NA | TRBD1 | TRBV6-5 | TGTGCCAGCAGTTCCCGGACAGGGAGCACAGATACGCAGTATTTT | CASSSRTGSTDTQYF
TRBJ2-2 | NA | NA | TRBV27 | TGTGCCAGCAGTACTCTTACAGGGACCGGGGAGCTGTTTTTT | CASSTLTGTGELFF
TRBJ2-7 | once | NA | TRBV9 | TGTGCCAGCAGCGCCACTGGGAGCTACGAGCAGTGCTTC | CASSATGSYEQCF
TRBJ1-2 | once | TRBD1 | TRBV19 | TGTGCCAGTAGTAGGACAGGGGGTTCTGGCTACACCTTC | CASSRTGGSGYTF
TRBJ2-7 | NA | TRBD1 | TRBV5-5 | TGTGCCAGCAGCCAATGGACAGGCAGCTCCTACGAGCAGTACTTC | CASSQWTGSSYEQYF
TRBJ1-1 | few | NA | TRBV20-1 | TGCAGTGCCTTAACCGGGCAGACCGCTTTCTTT | CSALTGQTAFF
TRBJ2-5 | NA | NA | TRBV11-2 | TGTGCCAGCAGCGTCGGAGGGGGTAATTACGAGACCCAGTACTTC | CASSVGGGNYETQYF
TRBJ1-1 | once | NA | TRBV6-5 | TGTGCCAGCAGTTATAGACGGGGGAACACTGAAGCTTTCTTT | CASSYRRGNTEAFF
TRBJ1-1 | few | TRBD1 | TRBV6-5 | TGTGCCAGCACCGGGCGGGACAGGGGGAACACTGAAGCTTTCTTT | CASTGRDRGNTEAFF
TRBJ2-5 | once | NA | TRBV4-2 | TGTGCCAGCAGCCAGGGACACTTACAAGAGACCCAGTACTTC | CASSQGHLQETQYF
TRBJ2-3 | NA | TRBD2 | TRBV6-1 | TGTGCCAGCAGTGGACTAGCGGCCCGTACAGATACGCAGTATTTT | CASSGLAARTDTQYF
TRBJ1-1 | few | TRBD1 | TRBV2 | TGTGCCAGCAGGGTCGCCAGGGGGTTGAACACTGAAGCTTTCTTT | CASRVARGLNTEAFF